This T cell receptor (beta chain) was sequenced in a study of blood T cells in healthy people across ages. This clonotype was seen a handful of times. A clone one base away is much larger, so this may be a read error. V lost 6 bases and J lost 6, with 15 bases in between. CDR3 length equals 15 residues. CDR1 SNHLY and CDR2 FYNNEI come from the germline V gene. For the second PCR, which ran for roughly 6 to 12 cycles, a sample-barcoded 5' primer and a J-beta primer mix were used. TCRdb processed the 5' RACE reads anew with MiXCR; each CDR3 protein has one entry. The sample has approximately 960,000 distinct CDR3 sequences, 25% to 30% seen once. The same data also contributed to another study, on T cells of mothers and their children. Per that paper: The extracted RNA was employed in its entirety for cDNA synthesis, at 1.5 ug per 15 ul.

Sequencing was done on a sample of blood. This receptor was taken from a woman aged 40 to 50 in good health. The J gene is TRBJ1-6, the V gene TRBV2, with D tentatively TRBD1 (5 bases). In nucleotides, the CDR3 is TGTGCCAGCAGGCCTACGGGAGGGACTAATTCACCCCTCCACTTT. It translates to CASRPTGGTNSPLHF.